This record looks at one T cell receptor (beta chain) sequence and its context. This sample is part of a study of blood T cell repertoires in COVID-19. Background on the study: Both acute and convalescent COVID-19 samples were obtained from the United States, Italy and Spain. Sample material is recorded as cDNA or gDNA derived from T cells, B-cell-depleted T cells, or PBMCs.

Original handling: Reference gene primer amplification gave nucleated cell count estimates. Sequencing used immunoSEQ multiplex PCR; TCRdb keeps in-frame clones, though not all of them. V, J and clone size derive from that table, while D and trimming were established from the DNA sequence. Found here are tens of thousands of clones, approximately 84% of them singletons; the top ten hold 12%. Material for sequencing was peripheral blood. This TCR derives from a human donor in a cohort sampled during active COVID-19.

CDR3 DNA sequence: TGCGCCAGCAGCCCAGCGGGGGATCCCACAGATACGCAGTATTTT. It translates to CASSPAGDPTDTQYF. The chain links TRBV5-1 to TRBJ2-3; TRBD2 aligns across 8 bases. V was clipped by 4 bases and J by 2 bases; unmatched bases: 6. This CDR3 is 15 amino acids long. Germline CDR1 reads SGHRS; CDR2 reads YFSETQ.